This paragraph covers one T cell receptor (beta chain) sequence. The data were taken from a study of cytomegalovirus exposure and HLA in healthy donors. The PCR had 60 Vbeta and 13 Jbeta primers. Sequencing used immunoSEQ multiplex PCR; TCRdb keeps in-frame clones, though not all of them. The sample lists about 140,000 clones, around four fifths occurring once. The CDR3 runs to 12 residues. Trimming pared 2 bases from V and 6 bases from J, leaving 7 bases between. Germline CDR1 MGHRA, CDR2 YSYEKL. This receptor was identified in a male donor in good health and CMV-seropositive. The sample consisted of PBMCs. The chain combines TRBV4-1 with TRBJ1-1; D is ambiguous. The DNA for the CDR3 is TGCGCCAGCAGCCAACTAGGCTCTGAAGCTTTCTTT. Protein sequence: CASSQLGSEAFF.